A single sample is the source of the 14 T cell receptor beta chains below, sequenced in a study of T cells in Graves' hyperthyroidism and ophthalmopathy (dated by TCRdb to the late 2010s). Libraries were constructed by multiplex PCR. Instrument used: Illumina HiSeq 2000. The TCR beta CDR3 regions were amplified from RNA transcripts. A first-round RT-PCR of the TCR CDR3 used the HTBI primer set with the Qiagen OneStep RT-PCR kit. TCRdb redid the processing of the public reads, applying fastp at Q25 and MiXCR, and retained in-frame beta chains. Entries are consolidated by CDR3 protein sequence, retaining the most common genes and DNA. For this sample there are more than 500,000 distinct CDR3 sequences; about 14% appear just once. The ten top clones hold approximately 4.2% of the sample. Sample: blood. These receptors all stem from a woman aged 40 to 50 with Graves' ophthalmopathy.

Regarding this clonotype: This may come from a read error, since a much larger clone is one base off. The genes are TRBV5-4 and TRBJ2-2; tentative D call: TRBD2 (5 bases). CDR1 and CDR2 from the germline V gene are SGHNT and YYREEE (reference sequence). The CDR3 has 13 residues. In DNA form, the CDR3 reads TGTGCCAGCAGCTCGATTCACACCGGGGAGCTGGTTTTT. The encoded protein is CASSSIHTGELVF.

In this sample, this clonotype turned up many times. J is TRBJ2-7 and V is TRBV28; tentative D call: TRBD1 (5 bases). CDR1 is MDHEN, CDR2 SYDVKM, per germline. Deletions cut 5 bases from V and 3 bases from J, with 11 bases between. This CDR3 is 13 amino acids long. The CDR3 here is CASSIPQGYEQYF. In DNA, the CDR3 is TGTGCCAGCAGTATCCCCCAGGGCTACGAGCAGTACTTC.

This clonotype was seen many times. The V gene is TRBV15, the J gene TRBJ1-1; TRBD1 is a possible D gene (5 bases). CDR3 length: 14 amino acids. V was trimmed by 3 bases and J by 10 bases, leaving 18 bases between them. CDR1 is LNHNV, CDR2 YYDKDF, per germline (reference sequence). CDR3 sequence: CATSRKGVQVRAFF. CDR3 DNA: TGTGCCACCAGCAGGAAGGGAGTACAGGTCAGAGCTTTCTTT.

Ten or more counts support this clonotype. J is TRBJ2-7 and V is TRBV27; the D is unclear. This CDR3 comprises 14 residues. Germline V CDR1 and CDR2: MNHEY, SMNVEV (reference sequence). With 6 bases removed from V and 3 bases from J, the gap between germline ends came to 15 bases. CDR3 sequence (DNA): TGTGCCAGCAGCCCACTTGAGTTCAGCTACGAGCAGTACTTC. This codes for CASSPLEFSYEQYF.

This chain links TRBV28 with TRBJ2-7, with D unresolved. The V and J ends lost 6 bases and 6 bases respectively, with 15 bases between them. Germline CDR1 is MDHEN and CDR2 is SYDVKM. This CDR3 comprises 13 residues. Here the CDR3 DNA reads TGTGCCAGCAGGCCACCCGTGGTTTTCGAGCAGTACTTC. Protein product: CASRPPVVFEQYF.

This clonotype came up many times. The chain links TRBV5-1 to TRBJ2-5; D possibly corresponds to TRBD2 (6 bases). The CDR3 has 15 amino acids. Germline V lookup: CDR1 SGHRS, CDR2 YFSETQ. V shed 4 bases and J shed 1 base, with 14 bases lying between them. The CDR3 sequence is CASSRDGGLQETQYF. CDR3 sequence (DNA): TGCGCCAGCAGCCGGGACGGGGGACTCCAAGAGACCCAGTACTTC.

The chain employs TRBV10-3 and TRBJ2-2; D gene ambiguous. The CDR3 is made up of 14 amino acids. CDR1 and CDR2 from the germline V gene are ENHRY and SYGVKD. Trimming took 4 bases from V and 3 from J, leaving 9 bases between them. This chain's CDR3 is CAISGGSYTGELFF. The CDR3 DNA follows: TGTGCCATCAGTGGCGGATCTTACACCGGGGAGCTGTTTTTT.

The chain joins TRBV7-3 to TRBJ2-1, with a tentative D call TRBD1 (6 bases). V was shortened by 5 bases and J by 4 bases, with 12 bases between the two germline ends. The germline V gene has CDR1 SGHTA and CDR2 FQGTGA. The CDR3 is 14 residues long. CDR3 region: CASSPGAGYNEQFF. CDR3 nucleotides: TGTGCCAGCAGCCCAGGGGCAGGGTACAATGAGCAGTTCTTC. Full variable domain (outside the CDR3, taken from reference TRBV7-3 and TRBJ2-1): GAGVSQTPSNKVTEKGKYVELRCDPISGHTALYWYRQSLGQGPEFLIYFQGTGAADDSGLPNDRFFAVRPEGSVSTLKIQRTERGDSAVYLCASSPGAGYNEQFFGPGTRLTVL.

This clonotype was seen repeatedly, ten times or more. V and J are TRBV13 and TRBJ1-1; 9 positions match TRBD1. The CDR3 has 16 amino acids. Germline V CDR1 and CDR2: PRHDT, FYEKMQ (reference sequence). V shed 2 bases, J shed 7 bases, and the junction held 11 bases outside the gene matches. The CDR3 DNA reads TGTGCCAGCAGCTTAATGGACAGGGGTCATTTTTTTGAAGCTTTCTTT. This sequence encodes CASSLMDRGHFFEAFF.

In this sample, this clonotype turned up many times. Here the CDR3 reads CASTDRGPHQPQHF. The DNA for the CDR3 is TGTGCCAGCACGGACAGGGGTCCACATCAGCCCCAGCATTTT. The chain employs TRBV6-1 and TRBJ1-5; TRBD1 agrees at 9 bases. The CDR3 length is 14 residues. CDR1 MNHNS and CDR2 SASEGT come from the germline V gene. V was clipped by 7 bases and J by 5 bases; unmatched bases: 6.

The table lists this clonotype with a few counts. The genes are TRBV27 and TRBJ2-2, with 9 bases fitting TRBD2. The CDR3 consists of 15 residues. Germline V CDR1 and CDR2: MNHEY, SMNVEV (reference sequence). Trimming removed 9 bases from V and 2 bases from J; junction bases left unmatched: 7. The CDR3 DNA is TGTGCCAGTAGGCGAGCGGGAGGAAACACCGGGGAGCTGTTTTTT. Its translation is CASRRAGGNTGELFF.

This clonotype was detected ten times or more. The chain employs TRBV6-2 or TRBV6-3 and TRBJ2-3; a possible D gene is TRBD2 (7 bases). V gave up 0 bases and J gave up 2 bases, with 9 bases separating them. The CDR3 totals 15 residues. The germline gives CDR1 MNHEY, CDR2 SVGEGT. CDR3 coding DNA: TGTGCCAGCAGTTACTCTGCGGGGGCCACAGATACGCAGTATTTT. Protein product: CASSYSAGATDTQYF.

For this clonotype: A much more abundant neighbour one base away suggests this may be a read error. The chain carries TRBV4-3 and TRBJ2-7, with a tentative D call TRBD1 (5 bases). Germline V lookup: CDR1 LGHNA, CDR2 YSLEER. The CDR3 runs to 14 residues. V lost 0 bases and J lost 3, with 9 bases in between. The CDR3 nucleotides are TGCGCCAGCAGCCAAGATTCGCAGGGCTACGAGCAGTACTTC. This codes for CASSQDSQGYEQYF.

In its sample, this clonotype was seen many times. V is TRBV28 and J is TRBJ2-5, with unresolved D. V was pared by 9 bases and J by 4 bases, with 9 bases between. The CDR3 consists of 11 residues. The germline V gene has CDR1 MDHEN and CDR2 SYDVKM. The CDR3 sequence is CASGHAETQYF. In nucleotides, the CDR3 is TGTGCCAGTGGGCACGCAGAGACCCAGTACTTC.